This T cell receptor (beta chain) was sequenced during a study of blood T cell repertoires in COVID-19. CDR3 length: 17 amino acids. Germline loops: CDR1 LNHDA, CDR2 SQIVND (reference sequence). Unmatched junction bases numbered 8, after V lost 5 bases and J lost 0 bases. Libraries were prepared by immunoSEQ multiplex PCR; TCRdb keeps only in-frame clonotypes and omits some of them. The repertoire holds more than 150,000 clones, with about 86% as singletons. Seattle participants joined during active infection and were tracked over time. The clonotype originates from a woman in her seventies with COVID-19, enrolled during active disease. Sequenced sample: peripheral blood. The V and J genes are TRBV19 and TRBJ1-5; 9 bases align to TRBD1. This CDR3 reads CASSSRGQGPSNQPQHF. The CDR3 DNA reads TGTGCCAGTAGTTCACGGGGACAGGGCCCTAGCAATCAGCCCCAGCATTTT.